Listed here are 23 T cell receptor beta chains from one sample, sequenced in a study of OX40 agonist ivuxolimab in advanced cancers. Here immunoSEQ multiplex PCR was the method, and the copy in TCRdb shows in-frame clones only, minus some. The repertoire has under 35,000 clones, approximately 84% of them found once; the top ten carry about 22%. The starting material was CD4+ or CD8+ T cells sorted from blood, obtained in a trial of the OX40 agonist ivuxolimab. All receptors derive from an adult with an advanced solid tumor such as melanoma, head and neck, liver or kidney cancer.

The chain has TRBV4-1 and TRBJ2-7, with 9 bases aligning to TRBD2. With V trimmed by 4 bases and J by 2 bases, 6 bases remained unmatched. Germline lookup yields CDR1 MGHRA and CDR2 YSYEKL. The CDR3 is made up of 15 amino acids. DNA for the CDR3: TGCGCCAGCAGCCCGGGACTAGCTTTAACCTACGAGCAGTACTTC. This encodes CASSPGLALTYEQYF.

The chain recombines TRBV9 with TRBJ1-3; D is unresolved. V lost 0 bases to trimming and J lost 0 bases, with 13 bases between them. The CDR3 has 17 amino acids. Germline V gene sequence: CDR1 SGDLS, CDR2 YYNGEE. The CDR3 region is CASSVATRGSSGNTIYF. Written as DNA, the CDR3 is TGTGCCAGCAGCGTAGCTACGCGGGGTTCCTCTGGAAACACCATATATTTT.

This clone was observed a handful of times. The gene calls are TRBV6-5 and TRBJ2-1, with 10 bases matching TRBD2. This CDR3 contains 15 residues. Germline CDR1 MNHEY, CDR2 SVGAGI. After removal of 0 bases from V and 4 bases from J, the junction contained 0 bases not matched to a gene. Here the CDR3 DNA reads TGTGCCAGCAGTTACTCAGCGGGGGGGTACAATGAGCAGTTCTTC. This translates into CASSYSAGGYNEQFF.

The V gene is TRBV28, the J gene TRBJ2-3; 12 bases line up with TRBD2. The CDR3 is 15 amino acids. V was clipped by 6 bases and J by 5 bases; unmatched bases: 6. Germline CDR1 MDHEN, CDR2 SYDVKM. The CDR3 spells CASSPSGRAGDTQYF. CDR3 DNA sequence: TGTGCCAGCAGCCCTAGCGGGAGGGCCGGAGATACGCAGTATTTT.

This sequence joins TRBV6-6 and TRBJ1-1; 8 bases line up with TRBD1. With V trimmed by 1 base and J by 4 bases, 5 bases remained unmatched. Germline lookup yields CDR1 MNHNY and CDR2 SVGAGI (reference sequence). This CDR3 region has 15 residues. The CDR3, as DNA: TGTGCCAGCAGTTACTTGTCCCAGGGGGCCACTGAAGCTTTCTTT. Its translation is CASSYLSQGATEAFF.

This clone was seen only a few times. This rearrangement joins TRBV6-6 to TRBJ1-2, with unresolved D. The V gene's germline CDR1 is MNHNY and CDR2 SVGAGI (reference sequence). The CDR3 has 10 residues. V was shortened by 11 bases and J by 6 bases, with 10 bases between the two germline ends. CDR3 sequence: CAARLDGYTF. The CDR3 DNA reads as TGTGCCGCGCGCCTGGATGGCTACACCTTC.

This clone was detected only a few times. The chain combines TRBV4-2 with TRBJ2-1; 10 bases match TRBD2. The CDR3 contains 16 residues. The V gene end was trimmed by 4 bases and the J gene end by 5 bases; junction bases not matched to a gene: 8. Germline CDR1 reads LGHNA; CDR2 reads YNFKEQ. The CDR3 DNA follows: TGTGCCAGCAGCCCTAGCGGGAGCCGAATTAACAATGAGCAGTTCTTC. Its translation: CASSPSGSRINNEQFF.

The chain joins TRBV7-2 to TRBJ2-5; possibly TRBD2 for D (6 bases). Between the trimmed V and J ends, which lost 1 base and 5 bases, there was a span of 14 bases. The germline CDR1 and CDR2 sequences are SGHTA and FQGNSA. The CDR3 is 15 residues long. This CDR3 is CASSLVFSGLETQYF. In nucleotides, the CDR3 is TGTGCCAGCAGCTTAGTGTTCTCGGGACTGGAGACCCAGTACTTC.

The gene calls are TRBV28 and TRBJ1-6; D not certain. The V and J ends lost 11 bases and 5 bases respectively, with 16 bases between them. CDR1 is MDHEN, CDR2 SYDVKM, per germline. The CDR3 sequence is 14 residues long. CDR3 sequence: CAAGRTWNNSPLHF. CDR3 nucleotide sequence: TGTGCCGCGGGCAGGACTTGGAATAATTCACCCCTCCACTTT.

V gene TRBV7-9 combines with J gene TRBJ2-2; unclear D gene. The CDR3 spans 14 residues. With 1 base removed from V and 0 bases from J, the gap between germline ends came to 3 bases. Germline V CDR1 and CDR2: SEHNR, FQNEAQ (reference sequence). The CDR3 DNA sequence: TGTGCCAGCAGCTTAGATCCGAACACCGGGGAGCTGTTTTTT. Translation: CASSLDPNTGELFF.

The chain couples TRBV4-3 to TRBJ2-7; TRBD1 agrees at 8 bases. The trim removed 0 bases at V and 1 base at J, leaving 5 bases unmatched. This CDR3 spans 16 amino acids. Germline V lookup: CDR1 LGHNA, CDR2 YSLEER. This CDR3 reads CASSQDRDRTSYEQYF. CDR3 coding DNA: TGCGCCAGCAGCCAAGACCGGGACAGGACTTCCTACGAGCAGTACTTC.

This chain connects TRBV5-4 to TRBJ1-2; D remains unclear. V lost 7 bases and J 4 bases, leaving 17 bases between the germline ends. Germline loops: CDR1 SGHNT, CDR2 YYREEE (reference sequence). The CDR3 contains 14 residues. The CDR3 DNA is TGTGCCAGCGGGGATGGGGAAATAGGCTATGGCTACACCTTC. As protein: CASGDGEIGYGYTF.

The chain links TRBV5-6 to TRBJ2-1, with D possibly called TRBD1 or TRBD2 (5 bases each). V shed 4 bases and J shed 0 bases, with 17 bases lying between them. The CDR3 is 17 residues long. The germline gives CDR1 SGHDT, CDR2 YYEEEE. CDR3 loop: CASSLDTGGTSYNEQFF. In DNA form, the CDR3 reads TGTGCCAGCAGCCTCGATACTGGGGGAACCTCCTACAATGAGCAGTTCTTC.

J is TRBJ2-5 and V is TRBV7-9; 7 bases line up with TRBD1. This CDR3 comprises 15 residues. CDR1 is SEHNR and CDR2 is FQNEAQ in the germline V gene (reference sequence). Unmatched junction bases numbered 9, after V lost 3 bases and J lost 5 bases. CDR3 protein: CASSFKGALLETQYF. The CDR3 DNA reads as TGTGCCAGCAGCTTTAAGGGGGCTCTCCTTGAGACCCAGTACTTC.

The chain combines TRBV9 with TRBJ2-3, with D tentatively TRBD1 or TRBD2 (6 bases each). Germline V CDR1 and CDR2: SGDLS, YYNGEE. The length of the CDR3 is 17 residues. Trimming left V 4 bases short and J 0 bases short, with 18 bases between. CDR3: CASSPRSGGLSTDTQYF. DNA of the CDR3: TGTGCCAGCAGCCCAAGAAGTGGGGGGCTTAGCACAGATACGCAGTATTTT. Together with reference TRBV9 and TRBJ2-3, the CDR3 gives the full variable domain: DSGVTQTPKHLITATGQRVTLRCSPRSGDLSVYWYQQSLDQGLQFLIQYYNGEERAKGNILERFSAQQFPDLHSELNLSSLELGDSALYFCASSPRSGGLSTDTQYFGPGTRLTVL.

V and J are TRBV6-6 and TRBJ1-2; 7 nucleotides match TRBD1. The V and J ends lost 7 bases and 3 bases, in that order; junction bases with no gene match: 11. The germline CDR1 and CDR2 sequences are MNHNY and SVGAGI (reference sequence). The CDR3 extends over 15 amino acids. The CDR3 protein is CASIRQTGNDYGYTF. CDR3 nucleotide sequence: TGTGCCAGCATCCGCCAGACAGGGAATGACTATGGCTACACCTTC.

This clone appeared a single time. The rearrangement joins TRBV9 to TRBJ2-3; 11 nucleotides match TRBD2. The CDR3 runs 18 residues. Germline V gives CDR1 SGDLS, CDR2 YYNGEE. V dropped 2 bases and J dropped 6; count of bases not matched to a gene: 14. CDR3 sequence (DNA): TGTGCCAGCAGCGTTCAAACCGGGACTAGCGGAGGCTGGGATACGCAGTATTTT. It is translated as CASSVQTGTSGGWDTQYF.

For the CDR3, the DNA is TGTGCCAGCAGCCTGAACGAGGGGGAGCTGTTTTTT. Translation gives CASSLNEGELFF. This chain joins TRBV7-6 and TRBJ2-2; D unresolved. V lost 5 bases, J lost 8 bases, and 9 bases lay in between. CDR1 is SGHVS and CDR2 is FNYEAQ in the germline V gene. The CDR3 has 12 amino acids.

The chain employs TRBV4-3 and TRBJ1-2; D may be TRBD1 (5 bases). V was cut by 4 bases and J by 4 bases, with 13 bases left in between. CDR1 and CDR2 (germline): LGHNA, YSLEER. The CDR3 has 14 amino acids. CDR3 nucleotide sequence: TGCGCCAGCAGCCCCCAGGGTGTTGTCTATGGCTACACCTTC. It codes for CASSPQGVVYGYTF.

The chain recombines TRBV2 with TRBJ2-5, with TRBD2 identical over 7 bases. Germline CDR1 is SNHLY and CDR2 is FYNNEI. The CDR3 length is 14 residues. V dropped 6 bases and J dropped 4; count of bases not matched to a gene: 8. CDR3 amino acids: CASSRGDLLETQYF. CDR3 coding DNA: TGTGCCAGCAGCCGGGGGGACTTATTAGAGACCCAGTACTTC. Full variable domain (rest looked up from reference TRBV2 and TRBJ2-5): EPEVTQTPSHQVTQMGQEVILRCVPISNHLYFYWYRQILGQKVEFLVSFYNNEISEKSEIFDDQFSVERPDGSNFTLKIRSTKLEDSAMYFCASSRGDLLETQYFGPGTRLLVL.

The V call is TRBV28, the J call TRBJ2-7; D gene uncertain. Trimming stripped 6 bases from V and 3 bases from J, with 12 bases between. The CDR3 has 13 residues. The V gene's germline CDR1 is MDHEN and CDR2 SYDVKM. The CDR3 DNA reads as TGTGCCAGCAGGGGAATGAGTGACTACGAGCAGTACTTC. Encoded protein: CASRGMSDYEQYF. Full variable domain (outside the CDR3, taken from reference TRBV28 and TRBJ2-7): DVKVTQSSRYLVKRTGEKVFLECVQDMDHENMFWYRQDPGLGLRLIYFSYDVKMKEKGDIPEGYSVSREKKERFSLILESASTNQTSMYLCASRGMSDYEQYFGPGTRLTVT.

In the case of this clone: A read error may produce the germline difference seen at one junction end. The chain employs TRBV25-1 and TRBJ1-6, with TRBD1 matching 7 bases. The CDR3 totals 13 residues. Germline V gene sequence: CDR1 MGHDK, CDR2 SYGVNS. The CDR3: CASGETGISPLHF. CDR3 in DNA: TGTGCCAGCGGTGAGACAGGGATTTCACCCCTCCACTTT.

J is TRBJ2-1 and V is TRBV11-1; 8 bases align to TRBD1. Germline V gives CDR1 SGHAT, CDR2 FQDESV (reference sequence). CDR3 length: 16 residues. Trimming took 5 bases from V and 2 from J; bases not matched to a gene: 8. CDR3 in DNA: TGTGCCAGCAGCCATACAGGACAGGGTACCTACAATGAGCAGTTCTTC. This encodes CASSHTGQGTYNEQFF.